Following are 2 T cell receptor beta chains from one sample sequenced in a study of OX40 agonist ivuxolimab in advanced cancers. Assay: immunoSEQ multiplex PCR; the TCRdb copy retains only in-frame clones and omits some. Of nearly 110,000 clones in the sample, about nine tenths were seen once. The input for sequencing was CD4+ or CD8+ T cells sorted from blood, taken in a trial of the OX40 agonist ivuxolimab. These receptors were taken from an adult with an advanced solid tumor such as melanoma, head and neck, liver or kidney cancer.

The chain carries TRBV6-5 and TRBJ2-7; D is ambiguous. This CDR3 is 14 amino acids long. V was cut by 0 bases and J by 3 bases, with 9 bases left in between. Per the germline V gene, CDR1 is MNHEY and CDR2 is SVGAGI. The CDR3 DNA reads TGTGCCAGCAGTTACTCGATACACTTCTACGAGCAGTACTTC. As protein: CASSYSIHFYEQYF.

This chain's CDR3 is CASSLSLPRDRSQYF. In nucleotides, the CDR3 is TGTGCCAGCAGCTTAAGTCTCCCCCGGGACAGATCGCAGTACTTC. The chain recombines TRBV7-2 with TRBJ2-5; 7 bases fit TRBD1. Germline loops: CDR1 SGHTA, CDR2 FQGNSA. J lost 11 bases, V lost 2 bases, and 14 bases had no gene match. This CDR3 region has 15 residues.